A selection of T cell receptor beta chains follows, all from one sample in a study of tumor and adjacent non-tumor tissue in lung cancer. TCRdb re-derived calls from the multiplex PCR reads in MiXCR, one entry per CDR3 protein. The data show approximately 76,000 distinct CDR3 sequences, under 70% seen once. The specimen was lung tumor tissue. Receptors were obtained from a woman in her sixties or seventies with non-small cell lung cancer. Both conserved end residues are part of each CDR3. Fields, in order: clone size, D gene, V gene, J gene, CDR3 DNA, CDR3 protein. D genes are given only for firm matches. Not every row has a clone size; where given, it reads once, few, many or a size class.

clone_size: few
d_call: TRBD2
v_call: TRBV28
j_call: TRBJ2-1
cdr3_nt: TGTGCCAGTAGTTTTATTTGGTCCCTAGAAACCGGGACTAGCACCCATGAGCAGTTCTTC
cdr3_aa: CASSFIWSLETGTSTHEQFF

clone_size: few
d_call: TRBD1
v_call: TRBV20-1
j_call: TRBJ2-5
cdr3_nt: TGCAGTGCTCCACCAGGGGGTGTCCAAGAGACCCAGTACTTC
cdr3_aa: CSAPPGGVQETQYF

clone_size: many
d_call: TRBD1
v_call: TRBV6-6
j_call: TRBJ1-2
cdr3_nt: TGTGCCAGCAGTTACCAGGGGGGAGACTATGGCTACACCTTC
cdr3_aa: CASSYQGGDYGYTF

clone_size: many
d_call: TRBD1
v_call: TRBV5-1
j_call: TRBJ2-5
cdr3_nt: TGCGCCAGCAGCTTGGCCACGAGAGGGGGCGAGACCCAGTACTTC
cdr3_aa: CASSLATRGGETQYF

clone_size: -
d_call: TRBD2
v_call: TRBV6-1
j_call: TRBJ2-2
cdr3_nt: TGTGCCAGCAGTACCGGGACTAGCAGGAGTTCCGGGGAGCTGTTTTTT
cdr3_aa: CASSTGTSRSSGELFF

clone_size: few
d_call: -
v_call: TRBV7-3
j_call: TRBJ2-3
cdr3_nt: TGTGCCAGCAGCCCGTCTAGCGGCACAGATACGCAGTATTTT
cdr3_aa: CASSPSSGTDTQYF

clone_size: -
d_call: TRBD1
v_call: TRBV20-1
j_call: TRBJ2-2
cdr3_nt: TGCAGTGCTAGAGGGACAGGAAACACCGGGGAGCTGTTTTTT
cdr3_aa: CSARGTGNTGELFF

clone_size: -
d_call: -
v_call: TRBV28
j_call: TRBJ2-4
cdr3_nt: TGTGCCAGCAGTTGGACCCGAAACATTCAGTACTTC
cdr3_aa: CASSWTRNIQYF

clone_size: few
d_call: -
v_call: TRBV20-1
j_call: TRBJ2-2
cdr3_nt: TGCAGTGCTAGTCCCGGGCAGTATAGTCAGACCGGGGAGCTGTTTTTT
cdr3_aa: CSASPGQYSQTGELFF

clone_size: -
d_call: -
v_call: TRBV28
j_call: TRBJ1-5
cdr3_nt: TGTGCCAGCACTATAAACAGGTCCTATCAGCCCCAGCATTTT
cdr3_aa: CASTINRSYQPQHF

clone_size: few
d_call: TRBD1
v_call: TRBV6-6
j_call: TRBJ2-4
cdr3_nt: TGTGCCGGCAGATACTCTTGGGACAGGGGAAACATTCAGTACTTC
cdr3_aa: CAGRYSWDRGNIQYF

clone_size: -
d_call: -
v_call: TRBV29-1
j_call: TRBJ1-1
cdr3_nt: TGCAGCGTTGACGGTTCACCGGGGGCGGGAGCTTTCTTT
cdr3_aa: CSVDGSPGAGAFF

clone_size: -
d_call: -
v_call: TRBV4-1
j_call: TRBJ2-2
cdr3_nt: TGCGCCGGCTTAGGACTTGCGAACACCGTGGAGCTGTTTTTT
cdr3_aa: CAGLGLANTVELFF

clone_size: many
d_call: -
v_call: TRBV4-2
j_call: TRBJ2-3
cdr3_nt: TGTGCCAGCAGCCAAGGAGAGTGGGAGCTAGATACGCAGTATTTT
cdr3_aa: CASSQGEWELDTQYF